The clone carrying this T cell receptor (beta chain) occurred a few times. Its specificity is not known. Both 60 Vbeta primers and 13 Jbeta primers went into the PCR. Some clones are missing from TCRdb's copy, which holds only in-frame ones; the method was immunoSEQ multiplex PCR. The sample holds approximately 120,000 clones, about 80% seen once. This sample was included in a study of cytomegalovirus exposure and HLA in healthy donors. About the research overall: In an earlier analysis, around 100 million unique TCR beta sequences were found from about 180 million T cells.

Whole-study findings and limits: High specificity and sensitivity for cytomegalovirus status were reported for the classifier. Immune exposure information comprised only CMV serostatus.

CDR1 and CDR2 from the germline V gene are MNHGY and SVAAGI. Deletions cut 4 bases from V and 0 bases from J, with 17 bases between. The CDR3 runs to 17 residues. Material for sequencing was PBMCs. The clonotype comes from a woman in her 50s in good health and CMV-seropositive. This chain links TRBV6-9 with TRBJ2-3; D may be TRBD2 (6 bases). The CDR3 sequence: CASSFWTIRGSTDTQYF. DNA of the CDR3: TGTGCCAGCAGTTTCTGGACTATTAGAGGCAGCACAGATACGCAGTATTTT.